This paragraph reports one T cell receptor (beta chain). Its antigen is still unknown. No base-level quality is on record; no much larger clone is a single base apart. Explained via the paper, the time point label denotes: about 28 days (+/-7) after the second vaccine dose. AZD1222 recipients given second doses at about 4 weeks or at about 12 weeks were pooled, since spike-specific TCR depth and breadth were not found to differ between the two schedules. The vaccinee samples were drawn from two UK trials, COV001 and COV002, one of which was a single-blind randomized controlled phase 2/3 trial testing AZD1222 (ChAdOx1 nCoV-19) in healthy adults. For TCRbeta chain sequencing, PBMC samples were collected from trial participants at day 0 and at day 28 after the second dose. The sample belongs to a study of T cell responses to AZD1222 COVID-19 vaccine (dated by TCRdb to about 2021). Background on the whole study: A total of 233 trial participants underwent TCR sequencing, of whom about 200 had received two doses of AZD1222 and some 26 had received two doses of the MenACWY control vaccine. Trial participants were enrolled by age into 18-55, 56-69 and 70-plus year subgroups, with about 150, 28 and 57 TCR-sequenced participants respectively.

Beyond this particular receptor, the publication reports: Because no day 14 peak-response samples were available, repertoires were characterized only after the peak T cell response. Conclusions about previously exposed vaccinees were limited because only six AZD1222 recipients were SARS-CoV-2 seropositive at baseline. In the small 56-69-year group, the increase in depth fell short of significance, most likely because of low power. After two AZD1222 doses, both the breadth and the depth of spike-specific TCRs were significantly higher than at day 0 and than in MenACWY recipients. Most participants were white British and females outnumbered males, and the authors suggested that clonal diversity may have been underestimated. Reportedly, close to half of the unique spike-specific TCRs recognized epitopes lying outside the regions that are mutated in the B.1.351 and B.1.1.7 variants. CD4 TCRs associated with the vaccine covered the entire spike protein, and the dominant responses were in regions 160-218 and 743-854.

The CDR3 regions of human TCRbeta chains were analyzed by immunosequencing. From the authors' description of their analysis: Repertoire TCRs were checked for matches against a reference library of SARS-CoV-2-specific TCRs that had been generated using the MIRA antigen-specificity platform. Breadth meant the fraction of unique TCRs that were SARS-CoV-2-associated, whereas depth meant the fraction of total T cells that were SARS-CoV-2-associated. Using the MIRA data, every spike-specific TCR was mapped to the spike region that the TCR reacted to and assigned to either a CD4 or a CD8 class. Log10-transformed breadth and depth values were compared by one-way ANOVA with Sidak's multiple comparisons tests. Drawn from immuneACCESS, this table holds only the in-frame rearrangements with V and J called that TCRdb kept. Clones are partly lost; checked studies trace under half to an unresolved V gene and leave the rest unexplained. Clonal size and the V and J genes are those of that table, whereas D and trimming came from the DNA. A total of approximately 270,000 clones appear in this sample, 85% to 95% of them only once. The ten largest clones take up roughly 0.6% of the sample.

As encoded in the germline V gene (reference sequence), CDR1 is LGHDT while CDR2 is YNNKEL. V has 4 bases trimmed and J has 4 bases trimmed; junction bases matching no gene number 1. Reading from cysteine to phenylalanine, the CDR3 counts 14 amino acids. Only the CDR3 region is kept as DNA, spanning 42 bases read in frame from base 1. The V and J genes are TRBV3-1 (or the pseudogene TRBV3-2) and TRBJ2-7, with 13 junctional bases fitting TRBD2. This receptor was identified in an adult who received the AZD1222 COVID-19 vaccine. The source material was peripheral blood, sampled 28 days after the second AZD1222 dose. The encoded CDR3 is CASSPGLAGYEQYF. The DNA sequence is TGTGCCAGCAGCCCGGGACTAGCGGGATACGAGCAGTACTTC.